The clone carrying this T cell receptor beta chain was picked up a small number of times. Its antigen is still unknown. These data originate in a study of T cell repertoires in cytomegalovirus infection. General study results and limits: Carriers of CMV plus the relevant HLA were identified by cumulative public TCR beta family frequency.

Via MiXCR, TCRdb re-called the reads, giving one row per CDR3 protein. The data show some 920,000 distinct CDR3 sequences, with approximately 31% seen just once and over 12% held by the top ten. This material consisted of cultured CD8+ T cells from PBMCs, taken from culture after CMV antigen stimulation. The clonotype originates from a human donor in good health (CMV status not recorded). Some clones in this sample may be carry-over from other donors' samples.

The CDR3 loop reads CASSTGTGVSPLHF. CDR3 bases: TGTGCCAGCAGCACCGGGACAGGGGTTTCACCCCTCCACTTT. The chain carries TRBV7-8 and TRBJ1-6; 10 bases fit TRBD1. The V gene end was trimmed by 5 bases and the J gene end by 9 bases; junction bases not matched to a gene: 4. This CDR3 is 14 amino acids long. The V gene's germline CDR1 is SGHVS and CDR2 FQNEAQ.